This T cell receptor (beta chain) stems from a study of CXCR3-negative and CXCR3-positive naive CD8 T cells. To note about this clonotype: Its antigen is unknown.

Notes on the study in general: CXCR3-expressing naive cells carried TRB CDR3s more hydrophobic than those of CXCR3-negative naive cells.

Preparation of TRB cDNA libraries relied on 5' RACE carrying UMI labels. TCRdb reprocessed the 5' RACE reads, with one entry per CDR3 protein and no DNA. Its table lists fewer than 140,000 distinct CDR3 sequences. CDR1 and CDR2 (germline): SEHNR, FQNEAQ (reference sequence). This CDR3 is built from 15 residues. The material sequenced was naive CXCR3+ CD8+ T cells from blood. Subset indicated: CD45RO-CCR7+CD27+CD95- naive CD8+ T cells expressing CXCR3 (TNR3+). The gene calls are TRBV7-9 and TRBJ1-3; TCRdb designates TRBD1, a call that cannot be tested without DNA. The receptor's source is a human donor in good health. Some clones in this sample may be carry-over from other donors' samples. The CDR3 is CASSLQGSSGNTIYF. Looking up the rest from reference TRBV7-9 and TRBJ1-3 gives the full variable domain: DTGVSQNPRHKITKRGQNVTFRCDPISEHNRLYWYRQTLGQGPEFLTYFQNEAQLEKSRLLSDRFSAERPKGSFSTLEIQRTEQGDSAMYLCASSLQGSSGNTIYFGEGSWLTVV.